Below, 8 T cell receptor beta chains from the same sample are listed, as sequenced in a study of OX40 agonist ivuxolimab in advanced cancers. TCRdb keeps only in-frame clones here, not all; method: immunoSEQ multiplex PCR. This sample has some 100,000 clones, with approximately 84% found just once. The sequences come from CD4+ or CD8+ T cells sorted from blood, collected in a trial of the OX40 agonist ivuxolimab. Every receptor here comes from an adult with an advanced solid tumor such as melanoma, head and neck, liver or kidney cancer.

CDR3 nucleotides: TGTGCCAGCAGTTACTCTTTGTTCGTCTATGGCTACACCTTC. This codes for CASSYSLFVYGYTF. The chain joins TRBV6-6 to TRBJ1-2; D remains unclear. This CDR3 has 14 residues. Germline CDR1 MNHNY, CDR2 SVGAGI (reference sequence). V gave up 0 bases and J gave up 4 bases, with 9 bases separating them.

The chain joins TRBV7-9 to TRBJ2-3; 8 positions agree with TRBD2. V gave up 6 bases and J gave up 1 base; unmatched junction bases: 3. The CDR3 consists of 14 residues. The germline V gene encodes CDR1 SEHNR and CDR2 FQNEAQ (reference sequence). CDR3 residues: CASRGTSRTDTQYF. CDR3 DNA: TGTGCCAGCAGAGGGACTAGTCGCACAGATACGCAGTATTTT.

The rearrangement joins TRBV12-5 to TRBJ2-2; D perhaps matches TRBD1 (6 bases). CDR3 length: 17 residues. Deletions cut 1 base from V and 0 bases from J, with 12 bases between. Germline assignment: CDR1 LGHNT and CDR2 FRNRAP. The CDR3 is CASGLALGTTNTGELFF. The CDR3 DNA reads as TGTGCTAGTGGTTTGGCCCTAGGGACAACGAACACCGGGGAGCTGTTTTTT. Full variable domain (remainder filled in from reference TRBV12-5 and TRBJ2-2): DARVTQTPRHKVTEMGQEVTMRCQPILGHNTVFWYRQTMMQGLELLAYFRNRAPLDDSGMPKDRFSAEMPDATLATLKIQPSEPRDSAVYFCASGLALGTTNTGELFFGEGSRLTVL.

In nucleotides, the CDR3 is TGCGCCAGCAAGACGACAGGGTATCAAGAGACCCAGTACTTC. This translates into CASKTTGYQETQYF. The rearrangement uses TRBV5-1 and TRBJ2-5; 7 bases map to TRBD1. V was pared by 6 bases and J by 2 bases, with 7 bases of the junction left unmatched. The CDR3 is 14 residues long. From germline, CDR1 is SGHRS and CDR2 YFSETQ.

This clone was detected only a few times. The V call is TRBV15, the J call TRBJ2-5; D unresolved. The CDR3 totals 13 residues. V lost 1 base and J lost 2, with 5 bases in between. The germline gives CDR1 LNHNV, CDR2 YYDKDF (reference sequence). The CDR3 DNA sequence: TGTGCCACCAGCAGAGGGCTGCAAGAGACCCAGTACTTC. This encodes CATSRGLQETQYF.

The chain combines TRBV19 with TRBJ1-1; D is undetermined. CDR1 LNHDA and CDR2 SQIVND come from the germline V gene (reference sequence). The V end was cut by 2 bases, the J end by 3 bases, with 7 bases between. CDR3 length: 13 residues. The CDR3 protein is CASSINLDTEAFF. The CDR3 bases are TGTGCCAGTAGTATAAACTTAGACACTGAAGCTTTCTTT.

This chain joins TRBV28 and TRBJ1-1, with D possibly matching TRBD1 (5 bases). CDR3 length equals 14 residues. V lost 4 bases and J 2 bases, leaving 11 bases between the germline ends. In germline, CDR1 is MDHEN, CDR2 SYDVKM. CDR3 in amino acids: CASSSPGFNTEAFF. The CDR3 coding sequence is TGTGCCAGCAGTTCGCCAGGGTTTAACACTGAAGCTTTCTTT.

The CDR3 loop reads CASSQGTGNIQYF. In DNA, the CDR3 is TGTGCCAGCAGCCAAGGCACGGGGAACATTCAGTACTTC. The genes are TRBV14 and TRBJ2-4, with D possibly TRBD2 on 5 matching bases. The germline gives CDR1 SGHDN, CDR2 FVKESK. With 1 base removed from V and 7 bases from J, the gap between germline ends came to 8 bases. The CDR3 has 13 residues.